The rows below give T cell receptor beta chains drawn from one sample of a study of shared clonotypes between healthy human individuals. Data came from immunoSEQ multiplex PCR; TCRdb stores just in-frame clones and leaves some out. Among about 1 million clones listed, about 70% were seen once. The sample was memory CD4+ T cells sorted from blood. Receptor source: a man between 18 and 35 years old in good health. Each CDR3 is given with its conserved first and last residue. A D gene is named only where the DNA matches it firmly. The listing skips clone size in some rows; elsewhere it reads once, few, many or a size class.

TRBV18	many	TRBJ2-1	-	TGTGCCAGCTCACCGTCAGGGGTCGGTGAGCAGTTCTTC	CASSPSGVGEQFF
TRBV7-3	-	TRBJ2-2	-	TGTGCCAGCAGCCCCTCGGGGGGCAGGGGGGAGCTGTTTTTT	CASSPSGGRGELFF
TRBV2	-	TRBJ1-3	-	TGTGCCAGCAGTGAACGAAGGGTAACCTCTGGAAACACCATATATTTT	CASSERRVTSGNTIYF
TRBV6-1	-	TRBJ2-7	TRBD1	TGTGCCAGCAGTGGAGGACAGGGAACAAACGGCGAGCAGTACTTC	CASSGGQGTNGEQYF
TRBV4-3	few	TRBJ1-1	-	TGCGCCAGCAGCCAGGGGTTTTCTGGGACCACTGAAGCTTTCTTT	CASSQGFSGTTEAFF
TRBV4-2	-	TRBJ2-5	TRBD2	TGTGCCAGCAGCCAAGATTCGGGGGGGCAAGAGACCCAGTACTTC	CASSQDSGGQETQYF
TRBV2	few	TRBJ2-1	TRBD2	TGTGCCAGCAGTGAGGGACTAGCGGGGGCTAGTGAGCAGTTCTTC	CASSEGLAGASEQFF
TRBV7-6	few	TRBJ1-1	TRBD1	TGTGCCAGCAGCGCAGGGGGGGACGGACATGAAGCTTTCTTT	CASSAGGDGHEAFF
TRBV5-1	-	TRBJ2-2	TRBD1	TGCGCCAGCAGCATAGAACAGGGGGCCGGGGAGCTGTTTTTT	CASSIEQGAGELFF
TRBV29-1	-	TRBJ2-3	TRBD2	TGCAGCGCCGGGCCGGGGGGTTTGGATACGCAGTATTTT	CSAGPGGLDTQYF
TRBV2	-	TRBJ1-5	-	TGTGCCAGCAGTGACAGTACCAATCAGCCCCAGCATTTT	CASSDSTNQPQHF
TRBV28	-	TRBJ2-3	-	TGTGCCAGCAATTCTTACAGCACAGATACGCAGTATTTT	CASNSYSTDTQYF
TRBV7-6	few	TRBJ1-5	-	TGTGCCAGCAGCCTGGGACCCCGCCAGCCCCAGCATTTT	CASSLGPRQPQHF
TRBV6-6	-	TRBJ1-1	-	TGTGCCAGCAGTTCCGGGATTGAAGCTTTCTTT	CASSSGIEAFF
TRBV19	-	TRBJ1-1	-	TGTGCCAGTAGTACCCCCGGCACTGAAGCTTTCTTT	CASSTPGTEAFF
TRBV19	-	TRBJ2-3	-	TGTGCCAGTACTCCGGGACTCCTCTCCAGCACAGATACGCAGTATTTT	CASTPGLLSSTDTQYF
TRBV7-2	-	TRBJ2-3	TRBD2	TGTGCCAGCCTTCCCTCTAGCGGGAGGACAGATACGCAGTATTTT	CASLPSSGRTDTQYF